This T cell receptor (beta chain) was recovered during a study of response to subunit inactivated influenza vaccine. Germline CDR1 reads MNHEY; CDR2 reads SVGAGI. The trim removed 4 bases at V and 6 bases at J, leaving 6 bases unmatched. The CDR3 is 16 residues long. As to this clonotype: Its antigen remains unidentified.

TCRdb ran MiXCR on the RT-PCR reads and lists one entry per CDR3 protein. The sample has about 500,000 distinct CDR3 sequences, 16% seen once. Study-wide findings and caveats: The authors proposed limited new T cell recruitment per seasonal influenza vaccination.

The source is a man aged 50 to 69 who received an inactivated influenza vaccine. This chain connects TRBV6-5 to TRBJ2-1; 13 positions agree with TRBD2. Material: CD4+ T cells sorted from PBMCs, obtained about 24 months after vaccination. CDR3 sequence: CASSWTSGRAANEQFF. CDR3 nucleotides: TGTGCCAGCAGTTGGACTAGCGGGAGAGCTGCCAATGAGCAGTTCTTC.